The rows below give T cell receptor beta chains drawn from one sample of a study of T cells in Graves' hyperthyroidism and ophthalmopathy. From the multiplex PCR reads, TCRdb called clonotypes with MiXCR, one entry per CDR3 protein. The top ten hold about a quarter of the sample, which has roughly 510,000 distinct CDR3 sequences, roughly 20% seen once. Sequencing used blood. Receptor source: a man between 18 and 35 years old with Graves' hyperthyroidism. Each CDR3 is given with its conserved first and last residue. D genes are given only for firm matches. Rows may omit the clone size; those that give it use once, few, many or a size class.

13	TRBV30	many	TRBJ1-2	TRBD1	CAWSPGQETGYTF	TGTGCCTGGAGTCCAGGACAGGAGACAGGCTACACCTTC
10	TRBV20-1	many	TRBJ2-5	-	CSAQGETQYF	TGCAGTGCCCAAGGAGAGACCCAGTACTTC
16	TRBV15	many	TRBJ2-7	TRBD2	CATSRDDRGGFYEQYF	TGTGCCACCAGCAGAGATGATCGGGGGGGCTTCTACGAGCAGTACTTC
11	TRBV2	many	TRBJ1-1	-	CASSGGREAFF	TGTGCCAGCAGTGGGGGCCGTGAAGCTTTCTTT
13	TRBV12-3/TRBV12-4	many	TRBJ1-1	TRBD1	CASSTGEDTEAFF	TGTGCCAGCAGCACAGGGGAGGACACTGAAGCTTTCTTT
13	TRBV7-8	many	TRBJ2-5	-	CASSLVGEETQYF	TGTGCCAGCAGCTTAGTGGGGGAAGAGACCCAGTACTTC
12	TRBV25-1	-	TRBJ1-1	-	CASSDVNTEASF	TGTGCCAGCAGTGACGTGAACACTGAAGCTTCCTTT
14	TRBV5-1	few	TRBJ1-2	-	CASSWTDGNYGYTF	TGCGCCAGCAGCTGGACGGACGGTAACTATGGCTACACCTTC
17	TRBV6-2/TRBV6-3	-	TRBJ1-5	-	CASSYSRTPEPNQPQHF	TGTGCCAGCAGTTACTCAAGGACACCAGAACCCAATCAGCCCCAGCATTTT
13	TRBV2	many	TRBJ2-5	TRBD2	CASSVTSSETQYF	TGTGCCAGCAGCGTGACTAGCTCCGAGACCCAGTACTTC
15	TRBV25-1	many	TRBJ1-3	-	CASSESRSSGNTIYF	TGTGCCAGCAGTGAATCGCGGAGCTCTGGAAACACCATATATTTT
18	TRBV5-1	few	TRBJ2-7	-	CASNPGQGGNPRSYEQYF	TGCGCCAGCAACCCCGGCCAAGGCGGGAACCCCCGCTCCTACGAGCAGTACTTC
15	TRBV2	many	TRBJ2-5	-	CASSRETGYQETQYF	TGTGCCAGCAGTCGGGAGACAGGGTATCAAGAGACCCAGTACTTC
13	TRBV30	many	TRBJ1-1	TRBD1	CAWREGGPDEAFF	TGTGCCTGGAGGGAAGGGGGCCCGGATGAAGCTTTCTTT
14	TRBV6-1	-	TRBJ1-2	TRBD1	CASSEFGQGHGYTF	TGTGCCAGCAGTGAATTCGGACAGGGCCATGGCTACACCTTC
15	TRBV29-1	few	TRBJ2-5	-	CSVEVARGVSETQYF	TGCAGCGTTGAAGTCGCCAGGGGGGTGTCAGAGACCCAGTACTTC
19	TRBV6-4	few	TRBJ2-5	TRBD2	CASSDPLRLAGVTQETQYF	TGTGCCAGCAGTGACCCATTAAGACTAGCGGGGGTAACCCAAGAGACCCAGTACTTC
15	TRBV6-1	many	TRBJ2-2	TRBD1	CASSSDRVLPGELFF	TGTGCCAGCAGCTCGGACAGGGTCCTCCCCGGGGAGCTGTTTTTT
13	TRBV27	many	TRBJ1-1	-	CATSGQLNTEAFF	TGTGCCACTTCAGGACAGCTGAACACTGAAGCTTTCTTT
13	TRBV27	many	TRBJ2-7	TRBD1	CASTRRGRSEQYF	TGTGCCAGCACCCGCAGGGGGAGATCCGAGCAGTACTTC
16	TRBV12-3/TRBV12-4	many	TRBJ2-2	TRBD1	CASSRSTGGHTGELFF	TGTGCCAGCAGTCGTAGTACAGGGGGCCACACCGGGGAGCTGTTTTTT
15	TRBV12-3/TRBV12-4	many	TRBJ2-7	TRBD1	CASSFTGTVTYEQYF	TGTGCCAGCAGTTTCACCGGGACAGTAACCTACGAGCAGTACTTC
14	TRBV20-1	many	TRBJ2-7	-	CSARPRATPGEQYF	TGCAGTGCTAGACCCAGAGCAACCCCCGGCGAGCAGTACTTC
17	TRBV12-3/TRBV12-4	-	TRBJ1-5	TRBD1	CASSLTRTGKSNQPQLF	TGTGCTAGCAGTTTAACTAGGACAGGGAAGAGCAATCAGCCCCAGCTTTTT
15	TRBV7-9	-	TRBJ2-7	-	CASMWGVNIFDEQYF	TGTGCCAGCATGTGGGGGGTTAATATTTTCGACGAGCAGTACTTC
15	TRBV9	few	TRBJ2-2	-	CASSVEKGSTGELFF	TGTGCCAGCAGCGTAGAAAAGGGAAGCACCGGGGAGCTGTTTTTT
16	TRBV18	few	TRBJ1-5	TRBD1	CASSRQGRDSNQPQHF	TGTGCCAGCTCAAGACAGGGAAGGGATAGCAATCAGCCCCAGCATTTT
13	TRBV7-9	-	TRBJ1-2	-	CASSLAPSGGYTF	TGTGCCAGCAGCTTAGCCCCCTCGGGGGGCTACACCTTC
13	TRBV30	-	TRBJ1-2	TRBD1	CACTGTGGYGYTF	TGTGCCTGTACGGGTACAGGGGGCTATGGCTACACCTTC
17	TRBV24-1	many	TRBJ1-2	TRBD1	CATSDGTALSGRYGYTF	TGTGCCACCAGTGACGGGACAGCTCTCTCGGGCCGATATGGCTACACCTTC
15	TRBV6-1	many	TRBJ2-7	TRBD1	CASSQPGQASYEQYF	TGTGCCAGCAGTCAACCGGGACAGGCTTCCTACGAGCAGTACTTC
14	TRBV11-1	-	TRBJ2-3	-	CASSRDSSTDTQYF	TGTGCCAGCAGCCGAGACAGCAGCACAGATACGCAGTATTTT
15	TRBV6-2/TRBV6-3	many	TRBJ1-5	TRBD1	CASSPMDRGNQPQHF	TGTGCCAGCAGCCCGATGGACAGGGGAAATCAGCCCCAGCATTTT
14	TRBV12-3/TRBV12-4	-	TRBJ1-1	-	CASSLQGSLREAFF	TGTGCCAGCAGTTTACAGGGGTCCCTACGAGAAGCTTTCTTT
13	TRBV4-1	many	TRBJ1-2	-	CASSHMTVYGYTF	TGCGCCAGCAGCCACATGACAGTGTATGGCTACACCTTC
15	TRBV12-3/TRBV12-4	many	TRBJ1-5	TRBD1	CASSSDRGRNQPQHF	TGTGCCAGCAGTTCCGACAGGGGACGCAATCAGCCCCAGCATTTT
14	TRBV15	many	TRBJ1-1	TRBD1	CATSREGRGRRALF	TGTGCCACCAGCAGAGAGGGCAGGGGGCGCAGAGCTCTCTTT
13	TRBV7-2	-	TRBJ2-7	-	CASSLVAADEQYF	TGTGCCAGCAGCTTAGTTGCAGCAGACGAGCAGTACTTC
13	TRBV2	many	TRBJ1-5	-	CASSEAGGQPQHF	TGTGCCAGCAGCGAGGCGGGCGGGCAGCCCCAGCATTTT
16	TRBV7-2	-	TRBJ2-1	TRBD2	CASSLGGGTWGNEQFF	TGTGCCAGCAGCTTAGGCGGGGGTACTTGGGGGAATGAGCAGTTCTTC
16	TRBV4-2	many	TRBJ2-5	-	CASSPLGDGAKETQYF	TGTGCCAGCAGCCCCTTAGGGGACGGGGCGAAAGAGACCCAGTACTTC
14	TRBV20-1	-	TRBJ2-7	TRBD2	CSASPPGRGGEQYF	TGCAGTGCTAGTCCCCCTGGCCGGGGGGGGGAGCAGTACTTC
15	TRBV6-5	many	TRBJ2-5	-	CASSLHSTRRETQYF	TGTGCCAGCAGCCTACACTCGACCCGTCGAGAGACCCAGTACTTC
13	TRBV12-3/TRBV12-4	many	TRBJ1-5	-	CASSRNTAQPQHF	TGTGCCAGCAGCCGAAATACGGCTCAGCCCCAGCATTTT
13	TRBV2	many	TRBJ1-2	TRBD1	CASIRDREYGYTF	TGTGCCAGCATCAGGGACAGGGAATACGGCTACACCTTC
17	TRBV2	once	TRBJ2-5	TRBD2	CASSPSPASGSRETQYF	TGTGCCAGCAGTCCCTCTCCCGCTAGCGGGAGTAGAGAGACCCAGTACTTC
14	TRBV3-1	many	TRBJ1-3	-	CASSHLRGGNTIYF	TGTGCCAGCAGCCATCTTAGAGGGGGAAACACCATATATTTT
15	TRBV6-2/TRBV6-3	many	TRBJ2-7	TRBD2	CASSYKTGGSYEQYF	TGTGCCAGCAGTTACAAGACGGGGGGGTCCTACGAGCAGTACTTC
15	TRBV12-3/TRBV12-4	many	TRBJ2-5	TRBD2	CASSLQAGGKQTQYF	TGTGCCAGCAGTTTACAAGCGGGGGGGAAGCAGACCCAGTACTTC
15	TRBV4-1	-	TRBJ1-6	-	CASSPDPGFESPLHF	TGCGCCAGCAGCCCCGATCCCGGTTTTGAGTCACCCCTCCACTTT
12	TRBV6-5	many	TRBJ2-7	-	CASSYRGGEQYF	TGTGCCAGCAGTTACAGGGGCGGCGAGCAGTACTTC
15	TRBV20-1	-	TRBJ2-7	TRBD2	CSARRASGISYEQYF	TGCAGTGCTCGGAGGGCTAGCGGGATATCCTACGAGCAGTACTTC
15	TRBV30	few	TRBJ2-4	-	CAWSVQALAKNIQYF	TGTGCCTGGAGTGTACAGGCCCTAGCCAAAAACATTCAGTACTTC
14	TRBV7-2	many	TRBJ2-7	-	CASSLVASEYEQYF	TGTGCCAGCAGCTTAGTGGCTAGCGAGTACGAGCAGTACTTC
18	TRBV12-3/TRBV12-4	many	TRBJ2-7	-	CASSTLMDAYRDWQEQYF	TGTGCCAGCAGCACCCTTATGGACGCGTACCGGGACTGGCAGGAGCAGTACTTC
16	TRBV5-1	-	TRBJ2-5	TRBD2	CASSSGASGPQETQYF	TGCGCCAGCAGCTCGGGGGCTAGCGGGCCCCAAGAGACCCAGTACTTC